Presented here are 30 T cell receptor beta chains from one specimen sequenced in a study of cytomegalovirus exposure and HLA in healthy donors. The PCR employed 60 Vbeta primers together with 13 Jbeta primers. TCRdb's table, derived via immunoSEQ multiplex PCR, lists solely in-frame clones and lacks some. The sample has some 190,000 clones; roughly 80% are singletons. Material for sequencing was PBMCs. These TCRs come from a woman in her thirties in good health and CMV-seropositive.

The chain carries TRBV6-4 and TRBJ1-5, with a possible D match to TRBD1 (6 bases). Germline V lookup: CDR1 MRHNA, CDR2 SNTAGT. The germline V and J ends were trimmed by 3 bases and 0 bases, with 6 bases remaining between them. CDR3 length equals 14 residues. The CDR3 spells CASSEDSSNQPQHF. In DNA form, the CDR3 reads TGTGCCAGCAGTGAGGACAGTAGCAATCAGCCCCAGCATTTT.

The rearrangement links TRBV19 to TRBJ2-1, with 7 bases aligning to TRBD1. The CDR3 spans 16 residues. The trim removed 5 bases at V and 2 bases at J, leaving 9 bases unmatched. The germline V gene encodes CDR1 LNHDA and CDR2 SQIVND (reference sequence). The CDR3 DNA follows: TGTGCCAGTAGTCCCCGGAACAGGGGTGCCTACAATGAGCAGTTCTTC. Translating gives CASSPRNRGAYNEQFF.

In its sample, this clone was seen once. At one end the junction does not follow the germline gene, possibly because of a read error. The chain couples TRBV7-9 to TRBJ2-2; tentatively, D is TRBD2 (6 bases). Per germline, CDR1 SEHNR and CDR2 FQNEAQ (reference sequence). The CDR3 loop spans 12 amino acids. In DNA, the CDR3 is TGTTCCAGCAGGCGGGGCACCGGGGAGCTGTTTTTT. Amino acids: CSSRRGTGELFF.

Points on this clone: Additional DNA sequences in this sample encode the identical CDR3. V is TRBV6-6 and J is TRBJ1-1, with D possibly being TRBD1 (5 bases). CDR1 and CDR2 from the germline V gene are MNHNY and SVGAGI (reference sequence). V dropped 11 bases and J dropped 0 bases, with 19 bases sitting between them. There are 15 residues in the CDR3. CDR3 DNA sequence: TGTGCCCTCTCCGGGTTCAAGGGGATGAACACTGAAGCTTTCTTT. Amino acids: CALSGFKGMNTEAFF.

The chain couples TRBV6-5 to TRBJ2-5; 8 nucleotides agree with TRBD2. TRBJ2-7 explains the end of the DNA better; the J call may be wrong. The CDR3 spans 14 residues. Germline-derived CDR1 and CDR2 are MNHEY and SVGAGI. The CDR3 reads CASSRGGDGYEQYF. CDR3 in DNA: TGTGCCAGCAGCCGGGGGGGAGACGGGTACGAGCAGTACTTC.

The chain uses TRBV28 and TRBJ2-2, with 11 bases fitting TRBD2. The trim removed 4 bases at V and 6 bases at J, leaving 7 bases unmatched. Germline CDR1 reads MDHEN; CDR2 reads SYDVKM. This CDR3 is 16 amino acids long. This CDR3 is CASSSTSGEGAGELFF. The CDR3 bases are TGTGCCAGCAGTTCGACTAGCGGGGAAGGGGCCGGGGAGCTGTTTTTT.

This clone was observed once. The chain is built from TRBV2 and TRBJ2-5; TRBD1 might be the D (5 bases). The germline CDR1 and CDR2 sequences are SNHLY and FYNNEI. V lost 7 bases and J 3 bases, leaving 12 bases between the germline ends. The length of the CDR3 is 13 residues. The CDR3 is CASTGAGKETQYF. The CDR3 coding sequence is TGTGCCAGCACCGGTGCAGGGAAAGAGACCCAGTACTTC.

A remark on this clone: Other nucleotide sequences in the sample specify the same CDR3. V usage is TRBV5-1 and J usage is TRBJ2-7; a possible D gene is TRBD2 (5 bases). Trimming removed 0 bases from V and 0 bases from J, with 7 bases in between. Germline CDR1 is SGHRS and CDR2 is YFSETQ. This CDR3 spans 14 amino acids. The DNA for the CDR3 is TGCGCCAGCAGCTTGGCGGGGAACTCCTACGAGCAGTACTTC. It translates to CASSLAGNSYEQYF.

This chain joins TRBV7-2 and TRBJ2-7; TRBD2 might be the D (5 bases). Trimming pared 6 bases from V and 4 bases from J, leaving 16 bases between. Germline lookup yields CDR1 SGHTA and CDR2 FQGNSA. The CDR3 runs 14 residues. DNA for the CDR3: TGTGCCAGCAGTTCTAGCCGGGCTAGATACGAGCAGTACTTC. Translating it yields CASSSSRARYEQYF. Variable domain in full (rest from reference TRBV7-2 and TRBJ2-7): GAGVSQSPSNKVTEKGKDVELRCDPISGHTALYWYRQSLGQGLEFLIYFQGNSAPDKSGLPSDRFSAERTGGSVSTLTIQRTQQEDSAVYLCASSSSRARYEQYFGPGTRLTVT.

The CDR3 loop is CASSLAGQGPGTMRQFF. The CDR3, as DNA: TGTGCCAGTAGTCTCGCGGGACAGGGGCCTGGAACCATGAGGCAGTTCTTC. The chain couples TRBV19 to TRBJ2-1; 10 bases line up with TRBD1. The junction had 19 bases not matched to a gene; V was cut back by 5 bases and J by 12 bases. Germline values: CDR1 LNHDA, CDR2 SQIVND (reference sequence). This CDR3 contains 17 residues. The full variable domain, completed using reference TRBV19 and TRBJ2-1, is DGGITQSPKYLFRKEGQNVTLSCEQNLNHDAMYWYRQDPGQGLRLIYYSQIVNDFQKGDIAEGYSVSREKKESFPLTVTSAQKNPTAFYLCASSLAGQGPGTMRQFFGPGTRLTVL.

This clone showed up just a few times. V and J are TRBV6-5 and TRBJ2-7, with 12 bases matching TRBD2. V lost 8 bases to trimming and J lost 1 base; unmatched junction nucleotides: 9. This CDR3 has 16 amino acids. CDR1 and CDR2 from the germline V gene are MNHEY and SVGAGI. The CDR3 protein is CASRSRLAGVSYEQYF. The CDR3 coding sequence is TGTGCCAGCCGTTCAAGACTAGCGGGAGTATCCTACGAGCAGTACTTC.

This clone was seen just once. V gene TRBV19 combines with J gene TRBJ2-5; D may be TRBD2 (5 bases). Deletions cut 5 bases from V and 7 bases from J, with 29 bases between. CDR1 is LNHDA, CDR2 SQIVND, per germline (reference sequence). This CDR3 is built from 18 residues. CDR3 sequence reads: CASSPVNGVRIRGGTQYF. CDR3 bases: TGTGCCAGTAGTCCAGTTAATGGGGTACGCATCCGAGGAGGGACCCAGTACTTC.

This clone has only a few counts. J is TRBJ2-3 and V is TRBV20-1; D call uncertain. CDR3 size: 11 residues. Germline V lookup: CDR1 DFQATT, CDR2 SNEGSKA (reference sequence). The chain's CDR3 is CSQLSTDTQYF. As DNA, the CDR3 is TGCAGCCAACTAAGCACAGATACGCAGTATTTT.

V and J are TRBV6-6 and TRBJ1-1; the D is unclear. The V gene's germline CDR1 is MNHNY and CDR2 SVGAGI (reference sequence). Trimming shortened V by 7 bases and J by 4 bases, and 10 bases separated the two germline ends. CDR3 length: 12 residues. The CDR3 region is CASIAGGTEAFF. The CDR3 coding sequence is TGTGCCAGCATCGCTGGAGGCACTGAAGCTTTCTTT.

V gene TRBV4-1 combines with J gene TRBJ2-1; TRBD2 matches at 10 bases. The CDR3 is 15 residues long. The germline V gene has CDR1 MGHRA and CDR2 YSYEKL. With 2 bases clipped from V and 6 bases from J, the junction kept 4 bases outside the gene matches. The CDR3 coding sequence is TGCGCCAGCAGCCAAACTAGCGGGACGGGCAATGAGCAGTTCTTC. It specifies CASSQTSGTGNEQFF.

The gene calls are TRBV4-1 and TRBJ2-1; 12 nucleotides match TRBD2. Losses at the gene ends were 5 bases for V and 8 bases for J; bases not matched to a gene: 10. This CDR3 has 16 amino acids. Germline CDR1 MGHRA, CDR2 YSYEKL. The DNA of the CDR3 is TGCGCCAGCAGCGGCCTGACTAGCGGGAGCGGCGATGAGCAGTTCTTC. As protein: CASSGLTSGSGDEQFF.

Comment on this clone: A junction boundary mismatches the germline segment, possibly from a read error. The V and J genes are TRBV11-2 and TRBJ2-1; 8 bases fit TRBD2. This CDR3 has 16 residues. Germline lookup yields CDR1 SGHAT and CDR2 FQNNGV. DNA for the CDR3: TGTGCCAGCAGCCAAACAGCGGGGGACTTTTACAGTGAGCAGTTCTTC. Translated: CASSQTAGDFYSEQFF. Supplemented by reference TRBV11-2 and TRBJ2-1, the full variable domain reads EAGVAQSPRYKIIEKRQSVAFWCNPISGHATLYWYQQILGQGPKLLIQFQNNGVVDDSQLPKDRFSAERLKGVDSTLKIQPAKLEDSAVYLCASSQTAGDFYSEQFFGPGTRLTVL.

As to this clone: At one end, the junction sequence differs from germline, possibly due to a read error. The chain couples TRBV9 to TRBJ1-5, with TRBD1 identical over 8 bases. The germline V gene encodes CDR1 SGDLS and CDR2 YYNGEE. The CDR3 is made up of 15 amino acids. The CDR3 DNA follows: TGTGCCAGCAGCGTGACCAGAACTTTGGACAGGGCGAAGGGTTTT. Its translation: CASSVTRTLDRAKGF.

The genes are TRBV6-1 and TRBJ2-3; no clear D gene. The CDR3 runs 15 residues. Trimming pared 4 bases from V and 0 bases from J, leaving 11 bases between. Germline assignment: CDR1 MNHNS and CDR2 SASEGT. The chain's CDR3 is CASSAGTSSTDTQYF. CDR3 sequence (DNA): TGTGCCAGCAGTGCAGGCACCTCTAGCACAGATACGCAGTATTTT.

V gene TRBV6-1 combines with J gene TRBJ2-7, with D hard to call. V was shortened by 0 bases and J by 3 bases, with 9 bases between the two germline ends. Germline V gene data show CDR1 as MNHNS and CDR2 as SASEGT. There are 14 residues in the CDR3. In DNA form, the CDR3 reads TGTGCCAGCAGTGAAGCAGCAGGAAGCTACGAGCAGTACTTC. Translated, it gives CASSEAAGSYEQYF.

The chain recombines TRBV6-6 with TRBJ2-2, with a possible D match to TRBD1 (6 bases). This CDR3 is built from 16 residues. V lost 6 bases and J lost 0, with 14 bases in between. CDR1 is MNHNY and CDR2 is SVGAGI in the germline V gene (reference sequence). Written as DNA, the CDR3 is TGTGCCAGCAGGGGGTCCGGGACACCGAACACCGGGGAGCTGTTTTTT. Its translation: CASRGSGTPNTGELFF.

Turning to this clone: The sample holds other DNA sequences that translate to the same CDR3. The J gene is TRBJ2-1, the V gene TRBV6-5, with TRBD2 matching over 7 bases. Germline V gene sequence: CDR1 MNHEY, CDR2 SVGAGI. The V gene end was trimmed by 6 bases and the J gene end by 7 bases; junction bases not matched to a gene: 12. The CDR3 sequence is 15 residues long. In DNA form, the CDR3 reads TGTGCCAGCAGGTCGTGGGAGGGATTTTATAATGAGCAGTTCTTC. Amino acid sequence: CASRSWEGFYNEQFF.

CDR3 DNA: TGTGCCAGCAGTCCTACTGCGGAGGCCTCCTACAATGAGCAGTTCTTC. Translation: CASSPTAEASYNEQFF. The chain employs TRBV6-4 and TRBJ2-1, with D possibly being TRBD2 (5 bases). CDR3 length: 16 residues. CDR1 is MRHNA and CDR2 is SNTAGT in the germline V gene. V was cut by 5 bases and J by 0 bases, with 14 bases left in between.

This chain joins TRBV7-9 and TRBJ1-1; D remains ambiguous. Trimming stripped 3 bases from V and 11 bases from J, with 16 bases between. Germline lookup yields CDR1 SEHNR and CDR2 FQNEAQ (reference sequence). The CDR3 spans 13 residues. This CDR3 is CASSLDSGQKAFF. The CDR3 DNA follows: TGTGCCAGCAGCTTGGACTCGGGCCAGAAGGCTTTCTTT.

This clone was seen only a few times. The rearrangement joins TRBV5-1 to TRBJ2-7, with 7 bases aligning to TRBD1. CDR3 length equals 15 residues. The V and J ends lost 0 bases and 0 bases, in that order; junction bases with no gene match: 3. Per germline, CDR1 SGHRS and CDR2 YFSETQ. The CDR3: CASSLGQGYSYEQYF. The CDR3, as DNA: TGCGCCAGCAGCTTGGGACAGGGTTACTCCTACGAGCAGTACTTC.

This clone showed up just once. This chain links TRBV7-9 with TRBJ2-3; TRBD2 is a possible D gene (7 bases). The CDR3 loop spans 18 amino acids. The V gene lost 1 base and the J gene lost 5 bases, with 22 bases spanning the gap. Germline-derived CDR1 and CDR2 are SEHNR and FQNEAQ (reference sequence). The CDR3 sequence: CASSLGSGEGREVDTQYF. The CDR3 nucleotides read TGTGCCAGCAGCTTAGGATCAGGGGAGGGCCGAGAAGTAGATACGCAGTATTTT.

V usage is TRBV9 and J usage is TRBJ2-3; D perhaps matches TRBD2 (6 bases). V lost 2 bases, J lost 1 base, and 23 bases lay in between. The CDR3 sequence is 19 residues long. Germline V gives CDR1 SGDLS, CDR2 YYNGEE. CDR3 sequence reads: CASSVGARSTSWGTDTQYF. The CDR3 region has the DNA TGTGCCAGCAGCGTCGGGGCCCGATCGACTAGTTGGGGCACAGATACGCAGTATTTT.

The CDR3 nucleotides read TGTGCCAGCAGCTGGGACTCTGGGTCCGAGACCCAGTACTTC. Its translation: CASSWDSGSETQYF. This chain joins TRBV5-4 and TRBJ2-5, with D perhaps TRBD2 (6 bases). V dropped 3 bases and J dropped 5 bases, with 14 bases sitting between them. Germline CDR1 SGHNT, CDR2 YYREEE (reference sequence). The CDR3 runs 14 residues.

The chain links TRBV10-3 to TRBJ1-5; D is undetermined. Germline-derived CDR1 and CDR2 are ENHRY and SYGVKD. The CDR3 covers 15 residues. The germline V and J ends were trimmed by 0 bases and 3 bases, with 9 bases remaining between them. This CDR3 reads CAISESITSNQPQHF. In nucleotides, the CDR3 is TGTGCCATCAGTGAGTCGATAACATCCAATCAGCCCCAGCATTTT.

This clone appeared once. The chain joins TRBV18 to TRBJ2-7, with TRBD2 identical over 8 bases. CDR3 size: 14 residues. Germline loops: CDR1 KGHSH, CDR2 LQKENI. V lost 5 bases and J lost 7; bases outside the gene matches: 10. The CDR3 sequence: CASSLSSGSEEQYF. As DNA, the CDR3 is TGTGCCAGCTCATTATCCAGCGGGAGTGAGGAGCAGTACTTC.